This entry describes one TCR beta chain. A few counts support this clone. No cognate antigen has been identified for it. Base qualities are missing; no much larger clone stands one base away. Based on the germline V gene, the CDR1 and CDR2 sequences are SGHNT and YENEEA. Ends trimmed: V by 3 bases, J by 5 bases; bases unmatched to a gene: 9. Inclusive of the bounding cysteine and phenylalanine, the CDR3 is 15 residues long. The DNA shown is the 45-base CDR3, in frame from base 1. The immunoSEQ Assay was used to sequence TCR beta CDR3 regions from DNA. The authors' analysis ran thus. To compute T cell density, TCR beta template counts were normalized to usable DNA, which was estimated by amplifying housekeeping genes. Richness was estimated with the preseqR package, extrapolating to 400,000 templates for PBMC samples and 120,000 templates for tissue samples. Clonality was taken to be one minus Pielou's evenness. Differential abundance testing on productive amino-acid clonotypes, with a minimum total count of 5 and an alpha of 0.1, was used to identify tissue-enriched TCRs. Repertoire overlap between compartments was quantified with the Jaccard Index and Morisita Overlap Index. GLIPH grouped TCR beta CDR3s together with public tetramer-defined viral CDR3s, and a viral motif had to include at least three viral sequences and show V-gene enrichment. The clones in this table, taken by TCRdb from immuneACCESS, are in-frame only. Not every clone is retained; where verified, under half of the shortfall comes from an unresolved V gene, and the cause of the rest is unknown. V and J calls and clone size come straight from that table; D and trimming were deduced from the DNA. This sample comprises 800 or so clones, 28% of them detected only once. The ten largest account for 15% to 20% of the sample.

At diagnosis, tumor, uninvolved tumor-adjacent lung and peripheral blood were collected and then preserved as a mix of FFPE and fresh-frozen material. The sample is drawn from a study of T cells in localized non-small cell lung cancer (dated by TCRdb to about 2020). Regarding the complete study: The study analyzed T cell repertoires of 200 to 300 early-stage NSCLC patients, comparing tumors and uninvolved tumor-adjacent lungs. All 250 or so NSCLC patients in the cohort were treatment-naive and had localized lung tumors that were resected. NSCLC patients had a mean age of approximately 72 years, and more than 120 were male and about a hundred female.

General conclusions and limits of the study: Higher blood T cell density associated with longer overall survival, while higher adjacent-lung clonality associated with shorter survival. Because of the exploratory design, TCR variables were selected using unadjusted p-values without false-discovery rate correction. A median of 57 of the top 100 tumor clones were detected in paired uninvolved adjacent lung, and around 30 of these tumor clones were also found among the top 100 clones of the paired uninvolved adjacent lung. Uninvolved tumor-adjacent lung showed the highest T cell clonality, higher than tumor, which suggests more focused antigenic responses in the adjacent lung. Because multi-region tumor sequencing was not performed, intratumor heterogeneity could not be ruled out.

The chain uses TRBV11-3 and TRBJ2-7; 8 of the junction bases match TRBD1. This material consisted of lung tumor tissue, taken before any cancer treatment. The TCR originated in a man aged 40-75 years with stage III lung adenocarcinoma. Here the CDR3 is given as CASSLGRGLENEQYF. The DNA sequence is given as TGTGCCAGCAGCTTGGGCAGGGGGCTAGAAAACGAGCAGTACTTC.